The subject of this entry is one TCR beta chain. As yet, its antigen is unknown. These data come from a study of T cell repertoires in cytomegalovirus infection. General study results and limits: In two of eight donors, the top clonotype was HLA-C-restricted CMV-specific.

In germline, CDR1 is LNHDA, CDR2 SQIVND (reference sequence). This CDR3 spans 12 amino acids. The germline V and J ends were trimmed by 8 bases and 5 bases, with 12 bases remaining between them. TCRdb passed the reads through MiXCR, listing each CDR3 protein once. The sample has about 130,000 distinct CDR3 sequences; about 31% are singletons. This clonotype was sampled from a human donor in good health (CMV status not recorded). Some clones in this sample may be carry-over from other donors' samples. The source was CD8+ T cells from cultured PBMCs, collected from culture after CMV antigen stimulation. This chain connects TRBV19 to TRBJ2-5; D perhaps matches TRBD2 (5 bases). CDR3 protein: CASGPRRETQYF. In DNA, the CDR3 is TGTGCCAGTGGCCCCCGGAGGGAGACCCAGTACTTC.